This entry features one TCR beta chain sequence. The same CDR3 arises from other DNA sequences in this sample as well. This sample is drawn from a study of shared clonotypes between healthy human individuals. TCRdb's copy holds only in-frame clones and misses some; the assay was immunoSEQ multiplex PCR. The table lists roughly 2.6 million clones, 90% to 95% of them singletons. CDR1 SGHTA and CDR2 FQGNSA come from the germline V gene. This CDR3 comprises 14 residues. V was pared by 0 bases and J by 2 bases, with 5 bases between. The sample taken for sequencing was naive CD4+ T cells sorted from blood. Subset of the sample: CD45RA+ positively selected. The chain couples TRBV7-2 to TRBJ1-3; D is possibly TRBD1 (5 bases). This sequence originates from a man younger than 30 in good health. CDR3 loop: CASSLAGAGNTIYF. CDR3 bases: TGTGCCAGCAGCTTAGCAGGGGCTGGAAACACCATATATTTT.